This T cell receptor beta chain was profiled in a study of T cells after yellow fever vaccination. On the study more broadly: Fractions with few cells were prepared using SMART-Seq v4 Ultra Low Input. Study results and limitations: Weaker in magnitude, the secondary response showed a faster peak on day 5 versus 15. A small proportion of clonotypes was detected in both the CD4 and CD8 compartments.

The table lists this clonotype with a few counts. Antigen unknown. TCRdb reanalysed the 5' RACE reads using MiXCR and keeps one entry per CDR3 protein. The sample carries approximately 150,000 distinct CDR3 sequences, approximately 10% recorded once. The sample was CD8+ T cells sorted from PBMCs, taken 45 days after the yellow fever booster vaccination. This TCR came from a man aged 18 to 29 who received the YFV17D yellow fever vaccine.

The CDR3 here is CASSAYKNTEAFF. CDR3 nucleotides: TGTGCCAGCAGCGCCTACAAAAACACTGAAGCTTTCTTT. The rearrangement uses TRBV9 and TRBJ1-1; D not resolved. The CDR3 spans 13 residues. The germline CDR1 and CDR2 sequences are SGDLS and YYNGEE. With 3 bases removed from V and 2 bases from J, the gap between germline ends came to 8 bases.